The 29 T cell receptor beta chains in this list originate from one sample, sequenced in a study of cytomegalovirus exposure and HLA in healthy donors. Researchers ran the PCR with 60 Vbeta and 13 Jbeta primers. The assay was immunoSEQ multiplex PCR, and TCRdb's table has in-frame clones only and misses some. This table has 200,000 to 300,000 clones, roughly 82% appearing once. Sequenced material: PBMCs. These TCRs come from a woman aged 35 to 49 in good health and CMV-seropositive.

In this sample, this clone turned up a few times. The V and J genes are TRBV7-6 and TRBJ2-7; tentatively, D is TRBD1 (5 bases). Per the germline V gene, CDR1 is SGHVS and CDR2 is FNYEAQ. The CDR3 is made up of 15 amino acids. V was clipped by 2 bases and J by 3 bases, with 14 bases between them. The CDR3 sequence: CASSLSGAGVYEQYF. CDR3 nucleotide sequence: TGTGCCAGCAGCTTAAGTGGGGCAGGAGTCTACGAGCAGTACTTC. Based on the CDR3 plus reference TRBV7-6 and TRBJ2-7, the full variable domain is GAGVSQSPRYKVTKRGQDVALRCDPISGHVSLYWYRQALGQGPEFLTYFNYEAQQDKSGLPNDRFSAERPEGSISTLTIQRTEQRDSAMYRCASSLSGAGVYEQYFGPGTRLTVT.

The V and J genes are TRBV30 and TRBJ2-7; 8 bases map to TRBD2. Trimming took 0 bases from V and 1 from J; bases not matched to a gene: 8. The germline V gene has CDR1 GTSNPN and CDR2 SVGIG (reference sequence). The CDR3 covers 16 residues. The CDR3: CAWSVGPGTRSYEQYF. CDR3 in DNA: TGTGCCTGGAGTGTAGGGCCCGGGACTAGGTCCTACGAGCAGTACTTC.

V usage is TRBV13 and J usage is TRBJ1-1; 9 nucleotides match TRBD1. CDR1 is PRHDT and CDR2 is FYEKMQ in the germline V gene (reference sequence). CDR3 length equals 15 residues. V dropped 0 bases and J dropped 5; count of bases not matched to a gene: 4. Written as DNA, the CDR3 is TGTGCCAGCAGCTTAGGGACAGGGGGAAGTACTGAAGCTTTCTTT. Amino acids: CASSLGTGGSTEAFF.

V and J are TRBV4-3 and TRBJ1-2, with 9 bases identical to TRBD1. V trimming: 1 base; J trimming: 2 bases; junction bases outside the gene matches: 5. Germline loops: CDR1 LGHNA, CDR2 YSLEER. The CDR3 totals 16 residues. In DNA, the CDR3 is TGCGCCAGCAGCCAAGTAAGCACAGGGGGCAACTATGGCTACACCTTC. Its protein product is CASSQVSTGGNYGYTF.

This chain joins TRBV4-3 and TRBJ1-2; D call uncertain. This CDR3 has 15 residues. Deletions cut 4 bases from V and 0 bases from J, with 12 bases between. Germline V gene sequence: CDR1 LGHNA, CDR2 YSLEER. The CDR3, as DNA: TGCGCCAGCAGCCCCACGAGCACGCCTAACTATGGCTACACCTTC. Translating gives CASSPTSTPNYGYTF.

This clone was counted once. V gene TRBV6-5 combines with J gene TRBJ2-5, with D possibly TRBD1 on 5 matching bases. Per germline, CDR1 MNHEY and CDR2 SVGAGI. Deletions cut 7 bases from V and 4 bases from J, with 10 bases between. The CDR3 is made up of 12 amino acids. This CDR3 is CASTGSRETQYF. CDR3 nucleotides: TGTGCCAGCACAGGGTCCCGAGAGACCCAGTACTTC.

The chain links TRBV4-1 to TRBJ2-5, with TRBD1 matching 7 bases. The CDR3 length is 14 residues. Unmatched junction bases numbered 4, after V lost 2 bases and J lost 4 bases. Germline loops: CDR1 MGHRA, CDR2 YSYEKL. The CDR3 sequence: CASSQPGQAETQYF. The CDR3 region has the DNA TGCGCCAGCAGCCAACCCGGACAGGCAGAGACCCAGTACTTC.

This chain joins TRBV6-6 and TRBJ2-5; a weak D match, TRBD2 (6 bases). V was shortened by 6 bases and J by 1 base, with 18 bases between the two germline ends. The CDR3 is made up of 16 amino acids. Germline assignment: CDR1 MNHNY and CDR2 SVGAGI (reference sequence). CDR3 DNA: TGTGCCAGCAGCCAATCCTTAGCGGCAACCCAAGAGACCCAGTACTTC. Translation gives CASSQSLAATQETQYF.

The CDR3 reads CATRGGTGTGGKYF. CDR3 nucleotide sequence: TGTGCCACCCGAGGTGGGACCGGGACAGGGGGGAAGTACTTC. The rearrangement links TRBV27 to TRBJ2-7; TRBD1 matches 11 bases. This CDR3 region has 14 residues. Looked up from germline, CDR1 is MNHEY and CDR2 is SMNVEV (reference sequence). V was clipped by 10 bases and J by 11 bases; unmatched bases: 16.

Concerning this clone itself: At one of its ends the junction is not consistent with the germline gene, which may arise from a read error. The chain combines TRBV7-2 with TRBJ2-7; 14 bases are a match to TRBD2. Per germline, CDR1 SGHTA and CDR2 FQGNSA. The CDR3 loop spans 16 amino acids. CDR3 DNA sequence: TGTGCCAGCAGCGTAGCCGGGACTAGCGGGAGCGGCGAGCAGTACTTC. This gives the protein CASSVAGTSGSGEQYF.

The chain has TRBV7-3 and TRBJ2-3; the match to TRBD2 covers 10 bases. Germline CDR1 reads SGHTA; CDR2 reads FQGTGA. The CDR3 runs to 16 residues. J gave up 8 bases and V 5 bases, and 13 bases lay outside the gene matches. In nucleotides, the CDR3 is TGTGCCAGCAGCGTGGGGCTAGCGGGGGCTTACGGTACGCAGTATTTT. This sequence encodes CASSVGLAGAYGTQYF.

The rearrangement joins TRBV2 to TRBJ1-1; possible D gene TRBD1, 6 bases. Germline V gene lookup returns CDR1 SNHLY and CDR2 FYNNEI. The CDR3 has 13 residues. Trimming cost V 4 bases and J 1 base, with 7 bases left between them. The CDR3, as DNA: TGTGCCAGCAGTGCGACAGGGAACACTGAAGCTTTCTTT. It specifies CASSATGNTEAFF.

V gene TRBV6-5 combines with J gene TRBJ2-1; the D gene is possibly TRBD2 (6 bases). There are 16 residues in the CDR3. Trimming stripped 1 base from V and 10 bases from J, with 20 bases between. Germline loops: CDR1 MNHEY, CDR2 SVGAGI. CDR3 in DNA: TGTGCCAGCAGTTACTACGTTAGTCGGGCTCGGGGGGAGCAGTTCTTC. Protein: CASSYYVSRARGEQFF.

This rearrangement joins TRBV6-1 to TRBJ2-6, with D maybe TRBD2 (6 bases). The CDR3 has 18 residues. The germline gives CDR1 MNHNS, CDR2 SASEGT. Trimming stripped 2 bases from V and 0 bases from J, with 14 bases between. CDR3 residues: CASSERQGGPSGANVLTF. CDR3 bases: TGTGCCAGCAGTGAACGCCAGGGAGGCCCCTCTGGGGCCAACGTCCTGACTTTC.

This chain links TRBV9 with TRBJ2-1; TRBD2 matches at 9 bases. This CDR3 has 14 amino acids. The V gene's germline CDR1 is SGDLS and CDR2 YYNGEE. The junction had 2 bases not matched to a gene; V was cut back by 3 bases and J by 4 bases. DNA for the CDR3: TGTGCCAGCAGCGCAAGCGGGGGGTACAATGAGCAGTTCTTC. As protein: CASSASGGYNEQFF.

The rearrangement joins TRBV7-9 to TRBJ1-3, with D unclear. The CDR3 runs 15 residues. V lost 2 bases and J 0 bases, leaving 8 bases between the germline ends. Germline-derived CDR1 and CDR2 are SEHNR and FQNEAQ (reference sequence). CDR3 residues: CASSLNPSSGNTIYF. CDR3 nucleotides: TGTGCCAGCAGCTTAAACCCTAGCTCTGGAAACACCATATATTTT. The entire variable domain, with the rest obtained from reference TRBV7-9 and TRBJ1-3, is as follows: DTGVSQNPRHKITKRGQNVTFRCDPISEHNRLYWYRQTLGQGPEFLTYFQNEAQLEKSRLLSDRFSAERPKGSFSTLEIQRTEQGDSAMYLCASSLNPSSGNTIYFGEGSWLTVV.

The chain joins TRBV7-2 to TRBJ1-6; 8 nucleotides align to TRBD1. CDR1 and CDR2 (germline): SGHTA, FQGNSA. With V trimmed by 3 bases and J by 9 bases, 7 bases remained unmatched. The CDR3 is made up of 15 amino acids. The DNA for the CDR3 is TGTGCCAGCAGCTTTGGGACAGGCTCGGCTTCACCCCTCCACTTT. Its translation: CASSFGTGSASPLHF.

The rearrangement links TRBV5-1 to TRBJ2-5; D may be TRBD2 (6 bases). CDR3 size: 13 residues. V was clipped by 5 bases and J by 1 base, with 9 bases between them. Germline CDR1 and CDR2: SGHRS and YFSETQ. The CDR3 DNA reads as TGCGCCAGCAGTGGACTATCCCAAGAGACCCAGTACTTC. As protein: CASSGLSQETQYF.

The table lists this clone with a count of one. V usage is TRBV6-6 and J usage is TRBJ1-4, with no clear D. The V and J ends lost 1 base and 8 bases respectively, with 14 bases between them. This CDR3 region has 15 residues. Germline-derived CDR1 and CDR2 are MNHNY and SVGAGI (reference sequence). CDR3 amino acids: CASSYLAGRGEKLFF. Written as DNA, the CDR3 is TGTGCCAGCAGTTACTTGGCCGGTAGAGGAGAAAAACTGTTTTTT.

The genes are TRBV9 and TRBJ2-3; TRBD2 matches 12 bases. Germline lookup yields CDR1 SGDLS and CDR2 YYNGEE. The CDR3 is 17 amino acids. Losses at the gene ends were 0 bases for V and 5 bases for J; bases not matched to a gene: 7. The CDR3 is CASSVGLAGGTKDTQYF. DNA for the CDR3: TGTGCCAGCAGCGTAGGGCTAGCGGGAGGGACAAAAGATACGCAGTATTTT. Full variable domain (missing parts from reference TRBV9 and TRBJ2-3): DSGVTQTPKHLITATGQRVTLRCSPRSGDLSVYWYQQSLDQGLQFLIQYYNGEERAKGNILERFSAQQFPDLHSELNLSSLELGDSALYFCASSVGLAGGTKDTQYFGPGTRLTVL.

The J gene is TRBJ2-7, the V gene TRBV12-5, with D uncertain. The CDR3 spans 13 residues. With 2 bases removed from V and 1 base from J, the gap between germline ends came to 6 bases. Looked up from germline, CDR1 is LGHNT and CDR2 is FRNRAP. The CDR3 DNA reads as TGTGCTAGTGGTTTGTGGAGTTCCTACGAGCAGTACTTC. Translating it yields CASGLWSSYEQYF.

V gene TRBV6-1 combines with J gene TRBJ2-5; the match to TRBD2 covers 7 bases. V was pared by 7 bases and J by 5 bases, with 7 bases of the junction left unmatched. Germline CDR1 and CDR2: MNHNS and SASEGT. There are 13 residues in the CDR3. The CDR3 DNA sequence: TGTGCCAGCAAAGACGGGGGGTTCGAGACCCAGTACTTC. This gives the protein CASKDGGFETQYF.

V and J are TRBV7-3 and TRBJ1-1; 7 positions agree with TRBD1. The germline V gene has CDR1 SGHTA and CDR2 FQGTGA. Germline trimming cut 3 bases from V and 1 base from J; bases unmatched to any gene: 5. The CDR3 is 15 residues long. DNA of the CDR3: TGTGCCAGCAGCTTGGAAGGGGGCCGGAACACTGAAGCTTTCTTT. Its translation: CASSLEGGRNTEAFF.

The CDR3 reads CASSQDLSGGTYNEQFF. DNA for the CDR3: TGCGCCAGCAGCCAAGATCTTAGCGGGGGCACCTACAATGAGCAGTTCTTC. The V gene is TRBV4-1, the J gene TRBJ2-1, with TRBD2 identical over 9 bases. The junction had 5 bases not matched to a gene; V was cut back by 0 bases and J by 2 bases. CDR1 is MGHRA and CDR2 is YSYEKL in the germline V gene. CDR3 length: 17 residues.

V gene TRBV18 combines with J gene TRBJ1-5; D is unresolved. This CDR3 comprises 15 residues. V was trimmed by 6 bases and J by 0 bases, leaving 12 bases between them. Germline values: CDR1 KGHSH, CDR2 LQKENI. The CDR3 sequence: CASSPGGSSNQPQHF. For the CDR3, the DNA is TGTGCCAGCTCCCCTGGTGGCAGTAGCAATCAGCCCCAGCATTTT.

This clone has a single count. The chain carries TRBV2 and TRBJ2-5; TRBD2 agrees at 15 bases. The CDR3 covers 16 residues. After removal of 6 bases from V and 6 bases from J, the junction contained 8 bases not matched to a gene. Germline CDR1 reads SNHLY; CDR2 reads FYNNEI. CDR3 coding DNA: TGTGCCAGCAGCACCGGACTAGCGGGAGGGCGCCAGACCCAGTACTTC. Its translation: CASSTGLAGGRQTQYF.

V is TRBV19 and J is TRBJ1-3, with 9 nucleotides matching TRBD1. The CDR3 spans 15 residues. From germline, CDR1 is LNHDA and CDR2 SQIVND (reference sequence). V gave up 7 bases and J gave up 4 bases; unmatched junction bases: 8. DNA for the CDR3: TGTGCCAGTAAGACGGACAGGGGAGTAGGAAACACCATATATTTT. This sequence encodes CASKTDRGVGNTIYF.

The rearrangement uses TRBV29-1 and TRBJ1-2; D is possibly TRBD1 (5 bases). The V gene lost 6 bases and the J gene lost 2 bases, with 16 bases spanning the gap. The CDR3 is made up of 14 amino acids. CDR1 and CDR2 (germline): SQVTM, ANQGSEA. The DNA of the CDR3 is TGCAGCGTCCGCGGGACGGATTTCAACTATGGCTACACCTTC. Its protein is CSVRGTDFNYGYTF.

This chain links TRBV6-5 with TRBJ2-7; the match to TRBD2 covers 10 bases. Germline V gene data show CDR1 as MNHEY and CDR2 as SVGAGI. This CDR3 contains 15 residues. The V and J ends lost 0 bases and 4 bases, in that order; junction bases with no gene match: 3. CDR3 protein: CASSYSSGRPYEQYF. The CDR3 DNA reads as TGTGCCAGCAGTTACTCTAGCGGGAGGCCGTACGAGCAGTACTTC.